The sequence of this TCR beta chain was determined in a study of T-cell memory formation after mild COVID-19. Study outcomes and limitations: Day 15 to 85 contracting clones showed balanced CD4/CD8; day 15 to 37 expanders favored CD4+. That cross-reactive memory joined was suggested by some responding clones appearing in pre-infection memory.

This CDR3 has 14 residues. From germline, CDR1 is DFQATT and CDR2 SNEGSKA (reference sequence). The V gene lost 3 bases and the J gene lost 0 bases, with 11 bases spanning the gap. The table lists this clonotype with a few counts. Its antigen is not identified. UMIs and sample barcodes were carried by the TCR alpha and TCR beta cDNA libraries that 5'RACE produced using constant-segment primers. TCRdb independently ran MiXCR on the 5' RACE reads; one entry per CDR3 protein. Among around 410,000 distinct CDR3 sequences, more than 20% were seen once, and the ten largest hold less than 15%. This TCR derives from an adult woman who had mild COVID-19 (a few samples of this study predate the infection). Cell type and time point are not known. Sequencing used PBMCs or a T cell subset sorted from them (not recorded which). The chain combines TRBV20-1 with TRBJ1-1, with D possibly TRBD1 on 6 matching bases. The CDR3 spells CSARTAGVNTEAFF. CDR3 coding DNA: TGCAGTGCTAGGACCGCAGGGGTGAACACTGAAGCTTTCTTT.